This TCR beta chain was sequenced for a study of blood T cell repertoires in COVID-19. Sequencing was performed with immunoSEQ multiplex PCR; in TCRdb, only in-frame clones are kept and a portion is missing. The sample shows about 400,000 clones, 88% of them seen only once. Allocation to cohorts depended on clinical history reported by the participants. Germline V gene data show CDR1 as SGDLS and CDR2 as YYNGEE. CDR3 length equals 18 residues. V lost 4 bases to trimming and J lost 2 bases; unmatched junction nucleotides: 15. This TCR came from a woman aged 40 to 49 with acute COVID-19. The sequencing sample was made of PBMCs or T cells enriched from blood (not recorded which). The chain has TRBV9 and TRBJ2-7; 10 bases fit TRBD2. The CDR3 DNA reads as TGTGCCAGCAGCCCCCTTTCAGCGGGGGGGCCCGGAGCCTACGAGCAGTACTTC. Translating gives CASSPLSAGGPGAYEQYF.